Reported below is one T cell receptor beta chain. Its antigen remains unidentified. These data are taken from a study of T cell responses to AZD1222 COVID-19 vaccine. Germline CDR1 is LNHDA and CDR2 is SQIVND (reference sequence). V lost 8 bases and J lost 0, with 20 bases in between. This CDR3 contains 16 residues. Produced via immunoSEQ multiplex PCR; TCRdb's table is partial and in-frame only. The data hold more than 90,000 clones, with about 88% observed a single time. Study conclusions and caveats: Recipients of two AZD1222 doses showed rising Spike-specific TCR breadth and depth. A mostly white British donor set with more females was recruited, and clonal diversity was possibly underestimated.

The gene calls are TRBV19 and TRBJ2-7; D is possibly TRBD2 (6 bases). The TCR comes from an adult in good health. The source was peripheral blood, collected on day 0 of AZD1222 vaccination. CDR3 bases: TGTGCCAGTCGGTCAGTAGGGACTTCGAGCTCCTACGAGCAGTACTTC. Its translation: CASRSVGTSSSYEQYF.